Listed below are T cell receptor beta chains from one sample, sequenced in a study of CD8 T cells in Susac syndrome. TCRdb ran MiXCR on the immunoSEQ multiplex PCR reads and lists one entry per CDR3 protein. The sample has around 200,000 distinct CDR3 sequences; approximately 95% are singletons. Material for sequencing was CD4+ T cells from PBMCs. These receptors were collected from a human donor with multiple sclerosis. Both conserved end residues are part of each CDR3. A D gene is named only where the DNA matches it firmly. Where a row states a size, it is once, few, many or the class of an expanded clone; other rows omit it.

cdr3_aa,cdr3_nt,cdr3_length,clone_size,d_call,v_call,j_call
CATQTAPVYEQYF,TGTGCCACGCAGACAGCTCCGGTTTACGAGCAGTACTTC,13,-,-,TRBV10-3,TRBJ2-7
CSARESGYSNQPQHF,TGCAGTGCCCGAGAGAGTGGATATAGCAATCAGCCCCAGCATTTT,15,-,-,TRBV20-1,TRBJ1-5
CARETGGVDTQYF,TGTGCCAGGGAGACAGGGGGGGTAGATACGCAGTATTTT,13,-,TRBD1,TRBV6-1,TRBJ2-3
CASSSRGTSVTYNEQFF,TGTGCCAGCAGCTCCCGGGGGACTAGCGTGACCTACAATGAGCAGTTCTTC,17,-,TRBD2,TRBV11-2,TRBJ2-1
CSANSVPSSYNEQFF,TGCAGTGCTAACAGTGTGCCGAGCTCCTACAATGAGCAGTTCTTC,15,-,-,TRBV20-1,TRBJ2-1
CASTQRLAGGSTDTQYF,TGTGCCAGCACCCAGCGACTAGCGGGGGGGAGCACAGATACGCAGTATTTT,17,-,TRBD2,TRBV3-1,TRBJ2-3
CATSDPGETQYF,TGTGCCACCAGTGATCCAGGAGAGACCCAGTACTTC,12,few,-,TRBV24-1,TRBJ2-5
CAWTPLGRNTEAFF,TGTGCCTGGACCCCCCTAGGGAGGAACACTGAAGCTTTCTTT,14,-,-,TRBV30,TRBJ1-1
CASRRQGVYNEQFF,TGTGCCAGCAGACGACAGGGAGTATACAATGAGCAGTTCTTC,14,-,TRBD1,TRBV14,TRBJ2-1
CASSIGGRNEQFF,TGTGCCAGTAGTATCGGGGGGCGGAATGAGCAGTTCTTC,13,-,-,TRBV19,TRBJ2-1
CAWTRGRGQPQHF,TGTGCCTGGACGCGCGGGAGGGGTCAGCCCCAGCATTTT,13,once,-,TRBV30,TRBJ1-5
CSASGVLSTDTQYF,TGCAGTGCTAGCGGGGTCCTTAGCACAGATACGCAGTATTTT,14,-,-,TRBV20-1,TRBJ2-3
CSAPSGGAWETQYF,TGCAGTGCGCCTAGCGGGGGGGCGTGGGAGACCCAGTACTTC,14,-,TRBD2,TRBV20-1,TRBJ2-5
CAWSVVIGGGYTF,TGTGCCTGGAGTGTGGTTATCGGAGGTGGCTACACCTTC,13,-,-,TRBV30,TRBJ1-2
CATFGSLGLGGIQYF,TGTGCCACCTTCGGTAGTCTGGGGCTGGGTGGCATTCAGTACTTC,15,-,-,TRBV6-5,TRBJ2-4
CSGPGLTTYNEQFF,TGCAGCGGGCCGGGACTAACTACCTACAATGAGCAGTTCTTC,14,-,TRBD2,TRBV29-1,TRBJ2-1
CATGLRGNQPQHF,TGTGCCACCGGGCTTCGGGGCAATCAGCCCCAGCATTTT,13,-,-,TRBV7-2,TRBJ1-5
CASSTNGPYEQYF,TGTGCCAGCAGCACTAACGGGCCTTACGAGCAGTACTTC,13,once,-,TRBV3-1,TRBJ2-7
CASSGGSGETQYF,TGTGCCAGCAGCGGGGGGTCTGGAGAGACCCAGTACTTC,13,-,-,TRBV7-8,TRBJ2-5
CSARVPHDRPLYF,TGCAGTGCTAGAGTCCCACATGACCGCCCGCTGTACTTC,13,-,-,TRBV20-1,TRBJ2-7
CSGGHSYEQYF,TGCAGCGGCGGACATTCCTACGAGCAGTACTTC,11,-,-,TRBV29-1,TRBJ2-7
CSARDSPAGTDTQYF,TGCAGTGCTAGAGACTCGCCGGCCGGCACAGATACGCAGTATTTT,15,once,-,TRBV20-1,TRBJ2-3
CSVIQGADEQFF,TGCAGCGTAATACAGGGGGCCGATGAGCAGTTCTTC,12,-,TRBD1,TRBV20-1,TRBJ2-1
CASSSPERGRETQYF,TGTGCCAGCAGCTCCCCCGAGAGGGGGAGGGAGACCCAGTACTTC,15,-,-,TRBV5-4,TRBJ2-5
CAWIAPGGLNEAFF,TGTGCCTGGATTGCCCCCGGAGGGCTTAATGAAGCTTTCTTT,14,-,-,TRBV30,TRBJ1-1
CASSTQGIGELFF,TGTGCCAGCAGCACTCAGGGTATCGGGGAGCTGTTTTTT,13,once,-,TRBV7-2,TRBJ2-2
CASSETSGVETQYF,TGTGCCAGCAGCGAGACTAGCGGGGTTGAGACCCAGTACTTC,14,-,TRBD2,TRBV13,TRBJ2-5
CSARLAGDLTGELFF,TGCAGTGCTAGATTAGCGGGGGACCTAACCGGGGAGCTGTTTTTT,15,-,TRBD2,TRBV20-1,TRBJ2-2
CASSPGRRIRDTQYF,TGTGCCAGCTCCCCAGGACGGAGAATACGAGATACGCAGTATTTT,15,-,-,TRBV18,TRBJ2-3
CAWSISDETQYF,TGTGCCTGGAGTATTTCGGACGAGACCCAGTACTTC,12,-,-,TRBV30,TRBJ2-5
CASSFAGAYEQYF,TGTGCCAGCAGCTTCGCAGGGGCATATGAGCAGTACTTC,13,-,-,TRBV7-8,TRBJ2-7
CASSLTSRGTGANVLTF,TGTGCCAGCAGCTTAACTTCCCGGGGAACTGGGGCCAACGTCCTGACTTTC,17,-,-,TRBV7-9,TRBJ2-6
CASSGQGWSYEQYF,TGTGCCAGCAGTGGACAGGGTTGGTCCTACGAGCAGTACTTC,14,-,TRBD1,TRBV2,TRBJ2-7
CASSVPWTEGDYGYTF,TGTGCCAGCAGTGTCCCCTGGACGGAAGGGGACTATGGCTACACCTTC,16,once,-,TRBV28,TRBJ1-2
CASRKQGAPYEQYF,TGTGCCAGCAGGAAACAGGGGGCCCCCTACGAGCAGTACTTC,14,-,TRBD1,TRBV13,TRBJ2-7
CASSATGDQPQHF,TGTGCCAGCAGTGCGACTGGAGATCAGCCCCAGCATTTT,13,-,-,TRBV6-1,TRBJ1-5
CASSQDSSGGYEQYF,TGTGCCAGCAGCCAAGATTCTAGCGGGGGGTACGAGCAGTACTTC,15,-,TRBD2,TRBV3-1,TRBJ2-7
CASTRTATYTDTQYF,TGTGCCAGCACCCGAACGGCTACCTACACAGATACGCAGTATTTT,15,-,-,TRBV12-3/TRBV12-4,TRBJ2-3
CSGDGGGNEQFF,TGCAGCGGGGACGGCGGGGGGAATGAGCAGTTCTTC,12,-,TRBD2,TRBV29-1,TRBJ2-1
CASSQSDPSGTQYF,TGTGCCAGCAGCCAGTCCGACCCATCGGGTACGCAGTATTTT,14,-,-,TRBV4-2,TRBJ2-3
CASSSLVLAGAHNEQFF,TGCGCCAGCAGCTCGCTCGTTCTAGCGGGAGCCCACAATGAGCAGTTCTTC,17,-,TRBD2,TRBV5-1,TRBJ2-1
CASSLSPVSSYEQYF,TGTGCCAGCAGCTTAAGCCCCGTTAGCTCCTACGAGCAGTACTTC,15,-,-,TRBV7-2,TRBJ2-7
CASSPRGQGNYEQYF,TGTGCCAGCAGTCCCCGAGGACAGGGGAACTACGAGCAGTACTTC,15,-,TRBD1,TRBV6-6,TRBJ2-7
CASSLGNTIYF,TGTGCCAGCTCACTCGGAAACACCATATATTTT,11,few,-,TRBV12-3/TRBV12-4,TRBJ1-3
CASSPRDRSFPSTDTQYF,TGTGCCAGCAGCCCCCGGGACAGGAGTTTTCCTAGCACAGATACGCAGTATTTT,18,-,TRBD1,TRBV14,TRBJ2-3
CASSPWGDSGRYTDTQYF,TGTGCCAGCAGCCCTTGGGGGGATAGCGGAAGATACACAGATACGCAGTATTTT,18,-,-,TRBV7-6,TRBJ2-3
CASSLGTGSMGEHEQFF,TGTGCCAGCAGCTTAGGAACGGGGTCAATGGGCGAGCATGAGCAGTTCTTC,17,once,-,TRBV7-9,TRBJ2-1
CASSNGVAGYTDTQYF,TGTGCCAGCAGCAACGGTGTAGCGGGGTACACAGATACGCAGTATTTT,16,-,TRBD2,TRBV7-9,TRBJ2-3